This TCR beta chain was retrieved from a study of CD8 T cells in ankylosing spondylitis. Findings and limits, study-wide: There was reportedly significant enrichment of clones that were disease-linked in matched ankylosing spondylitis synovial fluid. Among TCR beta sequences, a motif of 7 to 9 highly homologous variants appeared characteristic of ankylosing spondylitis blood.

Regarding this clonotype: Its antigen is unknown.

Quantitative 5'-RACE with molecular barcodes generated TCR beta libraries. TCRdb reprocessed the 5' RACE reads with MiXCR, giving one entry per CDR3 protein. The data contain 150,000 to 200,000 distinct CDR3 sequences, 15% to 20% of them singletons. Deletions cut 5 bases from V and 2 bases from J, with 24 bases between. CDR1 and CDR2 (germline): MDHEN, SYDVKM. The CDR3 has 18 residues. The source of this sequence is a male donor with ankylosing spondylitis or in good health (not recorded which). V usage is TRBV28 and J usage is TRBJ1-1; D might be TRBD1 (6 bases). The sample consisted of blood, either unsorted or a sorted T cell fraction (not recorded which). CDR3 amino acids: CASSLQKGQLGANTEAFF. In nucleotides, the CDR3 is TGTGCCAGCAGTCTACAGAAGGGACAATTGGGGGCTAACACTGAAGCTTTCTTT.